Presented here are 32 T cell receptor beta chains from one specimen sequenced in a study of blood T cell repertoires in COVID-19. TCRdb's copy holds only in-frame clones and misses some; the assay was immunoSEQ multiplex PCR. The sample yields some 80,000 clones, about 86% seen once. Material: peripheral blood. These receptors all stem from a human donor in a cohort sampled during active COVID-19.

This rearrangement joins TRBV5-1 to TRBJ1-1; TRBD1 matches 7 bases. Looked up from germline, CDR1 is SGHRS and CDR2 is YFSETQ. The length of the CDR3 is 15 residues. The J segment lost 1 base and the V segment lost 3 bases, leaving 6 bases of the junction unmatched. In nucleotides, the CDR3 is TGCGCCAGCAGCTACGACAGGGCAGGGAACACTGAAGCTTTCTTT. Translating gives CASSYDRAGNTEAFF.

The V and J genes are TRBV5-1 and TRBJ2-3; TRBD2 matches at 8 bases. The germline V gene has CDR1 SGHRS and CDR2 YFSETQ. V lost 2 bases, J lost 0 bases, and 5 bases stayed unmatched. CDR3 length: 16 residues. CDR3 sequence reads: CASSLRPGGSTDTQYF. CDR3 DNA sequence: TGCGCCAGCAGCTTAAGGCCGGGGGGGAGCACAGATACGCAGTATTTT.

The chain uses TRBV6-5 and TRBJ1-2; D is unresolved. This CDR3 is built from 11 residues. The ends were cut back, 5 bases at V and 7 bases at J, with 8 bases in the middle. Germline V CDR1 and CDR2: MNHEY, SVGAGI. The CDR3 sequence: CASSTTSGYTF. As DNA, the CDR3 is TGTGCCAGCAGTACTACGAGTGGCTACACCTTC.

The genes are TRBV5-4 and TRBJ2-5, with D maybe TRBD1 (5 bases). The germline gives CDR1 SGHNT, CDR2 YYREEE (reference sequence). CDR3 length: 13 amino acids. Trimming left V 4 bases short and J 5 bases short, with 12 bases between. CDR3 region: CASSPQGIETQYF. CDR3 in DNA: TGTGCCAGCAGCCCCCAGGGAATCGAGACCCAGTACTTC.

CDR3 sequence: CSASTVNYGYTF. The CDR3 bases are TGCAGTGCTAGTACAGTTAACTATGGCTACACCTTC. The J gene is TRBJ1-2, the V gene TRBV20-1; D is ambiguous. The CDR3 runs to 12 residues. Looked up from germline, CDR1 is DFQATT and CDR2 is SNEGSKA (reference sequence). Between the trimmed V and J ends, which lost 3 bases and 1 base, there was a span of 6 bases.

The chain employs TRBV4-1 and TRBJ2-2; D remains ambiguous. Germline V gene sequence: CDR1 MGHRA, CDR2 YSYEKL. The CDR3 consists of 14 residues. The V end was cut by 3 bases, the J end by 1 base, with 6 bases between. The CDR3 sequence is CASSQARNTGELFF. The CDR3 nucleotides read TGCGCCAGCAGCCAGGCCAGGAACACCGGGGAGCTGTTTTTT.

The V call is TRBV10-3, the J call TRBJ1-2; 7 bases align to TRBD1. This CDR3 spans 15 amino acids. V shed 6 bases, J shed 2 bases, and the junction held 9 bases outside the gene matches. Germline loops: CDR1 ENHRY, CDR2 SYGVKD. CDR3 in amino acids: CAISRQGSRNYGYTF. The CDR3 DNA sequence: TGTGCCATCAGCAGACAGGGCTCTCGGAACTATGGCTACACCTTC.

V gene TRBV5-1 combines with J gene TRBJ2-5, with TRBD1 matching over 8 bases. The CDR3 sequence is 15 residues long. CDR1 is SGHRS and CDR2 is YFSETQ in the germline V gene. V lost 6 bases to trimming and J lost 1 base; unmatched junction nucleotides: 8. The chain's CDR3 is CASTQGATGQETQYF. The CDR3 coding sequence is TGCGCCAGCACCCAGGGGGCGACGGGCCAAGAGACCCAGTACTTC.

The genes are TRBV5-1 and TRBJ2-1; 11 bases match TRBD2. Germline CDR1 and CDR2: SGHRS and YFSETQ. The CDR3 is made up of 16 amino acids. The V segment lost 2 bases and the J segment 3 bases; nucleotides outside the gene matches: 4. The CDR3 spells CASSLLAGANYNEQFF. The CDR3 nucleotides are TGCGCCAGCAGCTTACTAGCGGGGGCCAACTACAATGAGCAGTTCTTC.

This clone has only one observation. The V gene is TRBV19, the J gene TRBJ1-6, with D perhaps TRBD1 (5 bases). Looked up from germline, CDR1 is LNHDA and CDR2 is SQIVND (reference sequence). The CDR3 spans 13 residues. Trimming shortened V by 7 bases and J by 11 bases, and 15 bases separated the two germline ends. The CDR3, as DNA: TGTGCCAGTACTACAGGTGGGGGGGCACCCCTCCACTTT. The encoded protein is CASTTGGGAPLHF.

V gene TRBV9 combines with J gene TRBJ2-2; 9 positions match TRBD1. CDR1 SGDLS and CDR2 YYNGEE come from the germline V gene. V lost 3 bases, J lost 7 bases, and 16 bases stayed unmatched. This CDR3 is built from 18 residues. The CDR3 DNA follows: TGTGCCAGCAGCGGGGCCCCAAGCACAGGGGGCGAAGTCGGGGAGCTGTTTTTT. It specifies CASSGAPSTGGEVGELFF.

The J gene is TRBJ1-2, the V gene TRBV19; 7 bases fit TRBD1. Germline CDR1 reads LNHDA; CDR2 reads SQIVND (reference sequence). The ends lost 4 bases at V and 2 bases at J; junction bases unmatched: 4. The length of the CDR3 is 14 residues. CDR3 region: CASSTGQRNYGYTF. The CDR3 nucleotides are TGTGCCAGTAGTACGGGACAGAGGAACTATGGCTACACCTTC. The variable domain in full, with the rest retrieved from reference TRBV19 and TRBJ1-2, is DGGITQSPKYLFRKEGQNVTLSCEQNLNHDAMYWYRQDPGQGLRLIYYSQIVNDFQKGDIAEGYSVSREKKESFPLTVTSAQKNPTAFYLCASSTGQRNYGYTFGSGTRLTVV.

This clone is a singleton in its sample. The CDR3 DNA sequence: TGTGCCAGCAGCGTAAGGTGGGAGGAGACCCAGTACTTC. This translates into CASSVRWEETQYF. The V gene is TRBV9, the J gene TRBJ2-5, with D tentatively TRBD2 (5 bases). There are 13 residues in the CDR3. CDR1 is SGDLS, CDR2 YYNGEE, per germline. V lost 1 base to trimming and J lost 5 bases, with 9 bases between them.

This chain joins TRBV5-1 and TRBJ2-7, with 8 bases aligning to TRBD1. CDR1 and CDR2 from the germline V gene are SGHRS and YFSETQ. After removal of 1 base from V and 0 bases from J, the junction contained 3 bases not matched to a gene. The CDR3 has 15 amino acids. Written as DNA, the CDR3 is TGCGCCAGCAGCTTGTCAGGGGGCCTCTCCTACGAGCAGTACTTC. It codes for CASSLSGGLSYEQYF.

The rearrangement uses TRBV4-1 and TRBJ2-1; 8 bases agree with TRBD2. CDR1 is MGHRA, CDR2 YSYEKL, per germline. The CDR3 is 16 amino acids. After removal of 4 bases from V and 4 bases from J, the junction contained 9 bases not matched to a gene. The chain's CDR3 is CASSPQYSGVYNEQFF. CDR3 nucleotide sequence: TGCGCCAGCAGCCCCCAGTATAGCGGGGTTTACAATGAGCAGTTCTTC.

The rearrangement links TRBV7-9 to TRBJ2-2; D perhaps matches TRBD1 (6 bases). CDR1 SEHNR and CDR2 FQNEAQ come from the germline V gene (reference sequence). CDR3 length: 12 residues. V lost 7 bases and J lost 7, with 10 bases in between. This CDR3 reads CASNEQGGELFF. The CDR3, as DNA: TGTGCCAGCAACGAACAGGGCGGGGAGCTGTTTTTT.

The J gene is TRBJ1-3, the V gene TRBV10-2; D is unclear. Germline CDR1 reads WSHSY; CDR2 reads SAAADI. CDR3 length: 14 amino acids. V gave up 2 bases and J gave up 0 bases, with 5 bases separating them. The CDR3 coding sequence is TGCGCCAGCAGTGAGAACGGCTCTGGAAACACCATATATTTT. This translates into CASSENGSGNTIYF.

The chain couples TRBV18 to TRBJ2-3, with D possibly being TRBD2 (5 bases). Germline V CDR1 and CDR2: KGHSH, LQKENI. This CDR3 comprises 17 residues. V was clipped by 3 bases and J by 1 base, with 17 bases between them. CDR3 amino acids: CASSPGSSGIGTDTQYF. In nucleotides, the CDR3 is TGTGCCAGCTCACCTGGGTCCAGCGGTATTGGCACAGATACGCAGTATTTT.

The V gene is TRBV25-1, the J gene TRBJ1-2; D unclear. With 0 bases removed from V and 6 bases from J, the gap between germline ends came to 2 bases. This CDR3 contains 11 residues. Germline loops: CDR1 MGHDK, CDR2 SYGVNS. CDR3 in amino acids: CASSEYDGYTF. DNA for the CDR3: TGTGCCAGCAGTGAATACGATGGCTACACCTTC.

CDR3 bases: TGTGCCAGCAGCCAGGCAGGGGCCGAGCAGTACTTC. Protein: CASSQAGAEQYF. This rearrangement joins TRBV11-3 to TRBJ2-7; D possibly corresponds to TRBD1 (6 bases). The V end was cut by 5 bases, the J end by 6 bases, with 11 bases between. There are 12 residues in the CDR3. Germline lookup yields CDR1 SGHNT and CDR2 YENEEA.

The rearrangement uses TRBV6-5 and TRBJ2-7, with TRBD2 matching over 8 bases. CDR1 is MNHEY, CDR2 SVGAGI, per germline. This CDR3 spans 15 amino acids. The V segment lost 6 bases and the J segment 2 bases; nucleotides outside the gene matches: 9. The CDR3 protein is CASSWEAGEPYEQYF. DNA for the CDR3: TGTGCCAGCAGCTGGGAAGCGGGGGAGCCCTACGAGCAGTACTTC.

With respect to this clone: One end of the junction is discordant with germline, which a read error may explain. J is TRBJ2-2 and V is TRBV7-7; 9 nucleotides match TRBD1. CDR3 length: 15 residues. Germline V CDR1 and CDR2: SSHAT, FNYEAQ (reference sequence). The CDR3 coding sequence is TGTGCTAGCAGCTTGGGGACAGGGAGGAGCGGGGAGCTGTTTTTT. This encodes CASSLGTGRSGELFF.

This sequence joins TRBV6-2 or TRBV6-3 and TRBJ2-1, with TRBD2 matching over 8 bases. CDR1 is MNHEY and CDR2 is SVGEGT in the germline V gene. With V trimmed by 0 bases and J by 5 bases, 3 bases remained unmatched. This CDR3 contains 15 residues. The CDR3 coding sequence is TGTGCCAGCAGTTACTCAGGACTAGCCAACAATGAGCAGTTCTTC. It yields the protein CASSYSGLANNEQFF.

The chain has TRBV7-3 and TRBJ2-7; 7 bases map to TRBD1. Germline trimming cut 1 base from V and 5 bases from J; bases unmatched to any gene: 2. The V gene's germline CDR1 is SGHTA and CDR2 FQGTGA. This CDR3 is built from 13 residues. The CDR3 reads CASSLRDSHEQYF. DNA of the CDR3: TGTGCCAGCAGCTTAAGGGACAGCCACGAGCAGTACTTC.

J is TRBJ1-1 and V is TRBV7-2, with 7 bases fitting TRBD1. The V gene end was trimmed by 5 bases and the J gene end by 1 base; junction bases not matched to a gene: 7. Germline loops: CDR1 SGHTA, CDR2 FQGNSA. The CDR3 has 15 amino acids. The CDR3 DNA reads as TGTGCCAGCAGCACGTACAGGGGATCGAACACTGAAGCTTTCTTT. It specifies CASSTYRGSNTEAFF.

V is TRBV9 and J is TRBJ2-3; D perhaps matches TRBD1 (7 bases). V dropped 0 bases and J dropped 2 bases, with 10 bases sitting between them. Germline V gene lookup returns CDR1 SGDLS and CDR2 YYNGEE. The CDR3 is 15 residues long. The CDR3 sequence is CASSVAGGYTDTQYF. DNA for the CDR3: TGTGCCAGCAGCGTAGCAGGGGGGTACACAGATACGCAGTATTTT.

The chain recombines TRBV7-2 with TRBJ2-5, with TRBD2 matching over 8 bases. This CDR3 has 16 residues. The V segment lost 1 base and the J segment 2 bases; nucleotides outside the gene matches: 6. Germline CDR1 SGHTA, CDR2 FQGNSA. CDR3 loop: CASSLGVGGGQETQYF. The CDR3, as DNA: TGTGCCAGCAGCTTAGGGGTCGGCGGGGGGCAAGAGACCCAGTACTTC.

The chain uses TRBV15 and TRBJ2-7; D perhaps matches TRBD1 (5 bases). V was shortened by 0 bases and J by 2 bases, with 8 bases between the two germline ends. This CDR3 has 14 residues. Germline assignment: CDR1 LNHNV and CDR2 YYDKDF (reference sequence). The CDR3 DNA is TGTGCCACCAGCAGAGACAGGGATGCCTACGAGCAGTACTTC. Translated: CATSRDRDAYEQYF.

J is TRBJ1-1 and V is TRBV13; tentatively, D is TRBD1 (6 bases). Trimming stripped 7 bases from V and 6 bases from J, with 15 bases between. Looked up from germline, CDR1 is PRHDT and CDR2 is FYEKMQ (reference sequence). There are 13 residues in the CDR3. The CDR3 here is CASKPAGDPEAFF. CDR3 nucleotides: TGTGCCAGCAAGCCTGCAGGGGACCCTGAAGCTTTCTTT. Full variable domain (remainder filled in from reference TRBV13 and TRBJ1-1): AAGVIQSPRHLIKEKRETATLKCYPIPRHDTVYWYQQGPGQDPQFLISFYEKMQSDKGSIPDRFSAQQFSDYHSELNMSSLELGDSALYFCASKPAGDPEAFFGQGTRLTVV.

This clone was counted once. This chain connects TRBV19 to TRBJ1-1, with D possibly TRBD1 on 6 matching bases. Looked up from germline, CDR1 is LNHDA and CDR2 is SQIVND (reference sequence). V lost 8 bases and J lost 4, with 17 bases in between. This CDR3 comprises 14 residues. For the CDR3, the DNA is TGTGCCAGTGAAAATTGGTCAGGGGCCACTGAAGCTTTCTTT. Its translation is CASENWSGATEAFF.

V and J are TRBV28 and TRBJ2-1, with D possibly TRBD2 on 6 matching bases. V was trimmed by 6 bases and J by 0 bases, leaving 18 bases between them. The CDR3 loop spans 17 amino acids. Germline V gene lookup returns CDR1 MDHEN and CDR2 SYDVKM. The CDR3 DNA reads TGTGCCAGCAGGCGTTCCGGGGGACCTAGCTCCTACAATGAGCAGTTCTTC. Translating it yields CASRRSGGPSSYNEQFF.

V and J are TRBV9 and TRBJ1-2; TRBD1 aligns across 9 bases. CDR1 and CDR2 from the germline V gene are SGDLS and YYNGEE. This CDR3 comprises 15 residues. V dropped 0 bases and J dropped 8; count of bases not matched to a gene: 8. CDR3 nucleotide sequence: TGTGCCAGCAGCGTAGATGCACAGGGGGCGAGAGGCTACACCTTC. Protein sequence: CASSVDAQGARGYTF.